This T cell receptor beta chain was obtained from a study of blood T cell repertoires in COVID-19. On the study more broadly: From the United States, Italy and Spain came samples of acute and convalescent COVID-19.

Assay: immunoSEQ multiplex PCR; the TCRdb copy retains only in-frame clones and omits some. The sample records 70,000 to 100,000 clones, around 80% being singletons. The CDR3 extends over 13 amino acids. Germline lookup yields CDR1 WSHSY and CDR2 SAAADI. V was clipped by 5 bases and J by 4 bases, with 9 bases between them. The chain carries TRBV10-2 and TRBJ2-4, with unresolved D. Sequencing used peripheral blood. This receptor was taken from a man aged 45-65 years with active or convalescent COVID-19. Here the CDR3 DNA reads TGCGCCAGCAGTCAGGCGAGTAAAAACATTCAGTACTTC. The encoded protein is CASSQASKNIQYF.